This TCR beta chain was retrieved from a study of blood T cell repertoires in COVID-19. Background on the study: Sources were T cells, B-cell-depleted T cells, or PBMCs; the material itself was cDNA or gDNA.

The V and J ends lost 5 bases and 2 bases, in that order; junction bases with no gene match: 7. Germline CDR1 and CDR2: LGHDT and YNNKEL (reference sequence). CDR3 length: 16 residues. Authors' methods: Amplified reference gene primers provided the basis for estimating nucleated cell counts. TCRdb's copy holds only in-frame clones and misses some; the assay was immunoSEQ multiplex PCR. Clone size and the V and J calls come from that table; the DNA yielded D and trimming. Of roughly 45,000 clones detected, roughly four fifths appear once; the ten largest clones hold around a quarter. This clonotype was obtained from a woman in her sixties or seventies with acute or convalescent COVID-19. The sequencing input was peripheral blood. The J gene is TRBJ2-1, the V gene TRBV3-1 (or the pseudogene TRBV3-2); 9 positions match TRBD2. This chain's CDR3 is CASSTSSGETYNEQFF. DNA of the CDR3: TGTGCCAGCAGCACTTCTAGCGGGGAGACCTACAATGAGCAGTTCTTC.